This TCR beta chain was profiled in a study of blood T cell repertoires in COVID-19. In the authors' methods: It was from reference gene primer amplification that nucleated cell counts were estimated. The repertoire was sequenced with immunoSEQ multiplex PCR; TCRdb's copy has only in-frame clones and lacks some. From that table come the V and J calls and clone size; the DNA was used to work out D and trimming. The sample carries approximately 330,000 clones, about nine tenths recorded once. The CDR3 covers 11 residues. V lost 5 bases, J lost 4 bases, and 1 base stayed unmatched. Germline CDR1 and CDR2: SQVTM and ANQGSEA. This clone showed up just once.

This chain uses TRBV29-1 with TRBJ1-2, with TRBD1 matching over 7 bases. This TCR was recovered from a man younger than 45 with COVID-19, enrolled during active disease. The sequenced sample was peripheral blood. The CDR3 sequence: CSVQGVYGYTF. The CDR3 DNA sequence: TGCAGCGTTCAGGGGGTCTATGGCTACACCTTC.